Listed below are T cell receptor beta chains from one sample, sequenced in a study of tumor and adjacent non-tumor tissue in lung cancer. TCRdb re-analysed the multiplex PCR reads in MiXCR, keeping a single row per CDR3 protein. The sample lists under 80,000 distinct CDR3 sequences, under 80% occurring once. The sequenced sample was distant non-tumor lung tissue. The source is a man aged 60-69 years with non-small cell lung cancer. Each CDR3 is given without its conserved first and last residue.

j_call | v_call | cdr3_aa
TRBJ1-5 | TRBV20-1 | SAQAGIEQSQH
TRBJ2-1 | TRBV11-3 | ASIEIDNEQL
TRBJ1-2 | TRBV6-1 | ANSEDVRSYGCT
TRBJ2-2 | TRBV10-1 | ASSVHTGNTGELF
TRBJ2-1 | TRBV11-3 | ASSSCRSSYNELF
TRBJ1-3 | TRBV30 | AWSRDRTTGNTIY
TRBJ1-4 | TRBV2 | TSIPGQVNDKLF
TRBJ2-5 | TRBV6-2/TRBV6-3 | ASNYSSIPGQGLETQY
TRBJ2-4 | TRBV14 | ARSPTGANTQY
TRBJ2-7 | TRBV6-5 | ASSSLSGRVEGKQY
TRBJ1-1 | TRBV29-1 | SARGTETEAF
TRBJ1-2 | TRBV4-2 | VSSQSPGDGYT
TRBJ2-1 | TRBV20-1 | SASLAGGSNEQF
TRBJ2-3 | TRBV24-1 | ATSDFGAGGSTDTQY
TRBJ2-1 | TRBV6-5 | ASSTTSGHSYNEQF
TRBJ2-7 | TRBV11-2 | AISYGAEQY
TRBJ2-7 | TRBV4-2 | TSSPTRGRDGQY
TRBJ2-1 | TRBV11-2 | ASSLRGDSSYNEQF
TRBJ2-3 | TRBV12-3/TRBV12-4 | ANSFWVPSTDTQY
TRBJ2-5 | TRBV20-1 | NARDDGREQETQY
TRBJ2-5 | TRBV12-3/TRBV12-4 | AGSLSPQETQY
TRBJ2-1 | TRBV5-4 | ASSLAKLSGNEQF
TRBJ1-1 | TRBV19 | ATTPVPGQTRAV
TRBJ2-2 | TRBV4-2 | AISPIAGGTRGDTGELF
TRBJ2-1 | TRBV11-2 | ASSGGARGSGAYDEQF
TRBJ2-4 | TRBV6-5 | ASAGGPTDNQY
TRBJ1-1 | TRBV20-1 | SAVSGAQAF
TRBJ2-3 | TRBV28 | ASSFPLEQPGQGSTDTQY
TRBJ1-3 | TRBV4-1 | ASSQESAWTWVNTIY
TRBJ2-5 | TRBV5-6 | ASSLRGGYQKTQY
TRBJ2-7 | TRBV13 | TRKDRGNEQY
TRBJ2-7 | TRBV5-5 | TSILDCPYEQY
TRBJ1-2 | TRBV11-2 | ASSSTAEAYGYT
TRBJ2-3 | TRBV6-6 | ASATTSGDLTDTQY
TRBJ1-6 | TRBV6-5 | ASSHPGAGSSPLH
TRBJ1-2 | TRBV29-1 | SAVGDSHSYGYT
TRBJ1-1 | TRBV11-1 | ASSLGPGAEAF
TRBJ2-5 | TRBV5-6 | ASSLRGSYLETQY
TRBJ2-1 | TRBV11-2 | TSSRRGASGSSYNEQF
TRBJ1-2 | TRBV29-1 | SGTGNSGYT
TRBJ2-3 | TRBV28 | ASGTHTTDAQY
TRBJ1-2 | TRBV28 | ANTTGLGGYT
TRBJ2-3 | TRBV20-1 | SASKTSPIHNTRY
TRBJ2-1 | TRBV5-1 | ASSLTEVRGSNEQF
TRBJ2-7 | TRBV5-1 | ASSLGGASGEQY
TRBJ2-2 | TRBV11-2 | ASSLIRGDTGELF
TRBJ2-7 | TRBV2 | ASIRTPSSYEQY
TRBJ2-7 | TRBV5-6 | ASTGGTYEEY